This T cell receptor (beta chain) was documented in a study of blood T cell repertoires in COVID-19. Across the study: The United States, Italy and Spain supplied acute and convalescent COVID-19 samples.

Using immunoSEQ multiplex PCR, the repertoire was profiled, and TCRdb retains in-frame clones only, with some absent. The repertoire has 200,000 to 300,000 clones, over 75% of them found once; the top ten carry less than 10%. There are 13 residues in the CDR3. Trimming pared 0 bases from V and 6 bases from J, leaving 8 bases between. CDR1 is KGHDR, CDR2 SFDVKD, per germline. The chain employs TRBV24-1 and TRBJ2-7; no reliable D call. The TCR originated in a human donor in a cohort sampled during active COVID-19. The sequenced sample consisted of peripheral blood. The CDR3 nucleotides read TGTGCCACCAGTGATTTGCCCTCCGGCGAGCAGTACTTC. This sequence encodes CATSDLPSGEQYF.